These T cell receptor beta chains were read from a single sample in a study of blood T cell repertoires in COVID-19. Sequencing was performed with immunoSEQ multiplex PCR; in TCRdb, only in-frame clones are kept and a portion is missing. The table lists about 42,000 clones, roughly 87% of them singletons. Sample: peripheral blood. The receptors originated from a human donor in a cohort sampled during active COVID-19. CDR3s include the opening cysteine and the closing phenylalanine or tryptophan. A D gene is named only where the DNA matches it firmly. Clone sizes are given selectively: once, few, many, or a class where the clone is expanded.

v_call	clone_size	j_call	d_call	cdr3_nt	cdr3_aa
TRBV7-2	.	TRBJ2-7	.	TGTGCCAGCAGCAATAGTATAAGCTCTTACGAGCAGTACTTC	CASSNSISSYEQYF
TRBV3-1/TRBV3-2	few	TRBJ2-7	.	TGTGCCAGCAGCCAAGGAGTTTTCGACGAGCAGTACTTC	CASSQGVFDEQYF
TRBV15	.	TRBJ2-7	.	TGTGCCACCAGCAGAGTTCAGGCGTCGGCCGAGCAGTACTTC	CATSRVQASAEQYF
TRBV2	.	TRBJ1-2	.	TGTGCCAGCGTCCTGCGAGATGGCTACACCTTC	CASVLRDGYTF
TRBV19	once	TRBJ1-4	.	TGTGCCAGTAGTATTTTGGGGGCTGATGAAAAACTGTTTTTT	CASSILGADEKLFF
TRBV5-6	.	TRBJ2-7	TRBD2	TGTGCCAGCAGGACCGGGGGAGGGAACAACGAGCAGTACTTC	CASRTGGGNNEQYF
TRBV6-2/TRBV6-3	once	TRBJ2-2	TRBD2	TGTGCCAGCAGTTGGGATAGCGGGGGCGGGGAGCTGTTTTTT	CASSWDSGGGELFF
TRBV6-2/TRBV6-3	.	TRBJ2-2	TRBD2	TGTGCCAGCAGCTTCGGACTAGCGGGGGAGCTGTTTTTT	CASSFGLAGELFF
TRBV19	.	TRBJ2-7	.	TGTGCCAGTAGTAGTTGGTCGAGGGGGACCTACGAGCAGTACTTC	CASSSWSRGTYEQYF
TRBV6-5	.	TRBJ2-7	.	TGTGCCAGCAGCCCGGGTGGGGAGCAGTACTTC	CASSPGGEQYF